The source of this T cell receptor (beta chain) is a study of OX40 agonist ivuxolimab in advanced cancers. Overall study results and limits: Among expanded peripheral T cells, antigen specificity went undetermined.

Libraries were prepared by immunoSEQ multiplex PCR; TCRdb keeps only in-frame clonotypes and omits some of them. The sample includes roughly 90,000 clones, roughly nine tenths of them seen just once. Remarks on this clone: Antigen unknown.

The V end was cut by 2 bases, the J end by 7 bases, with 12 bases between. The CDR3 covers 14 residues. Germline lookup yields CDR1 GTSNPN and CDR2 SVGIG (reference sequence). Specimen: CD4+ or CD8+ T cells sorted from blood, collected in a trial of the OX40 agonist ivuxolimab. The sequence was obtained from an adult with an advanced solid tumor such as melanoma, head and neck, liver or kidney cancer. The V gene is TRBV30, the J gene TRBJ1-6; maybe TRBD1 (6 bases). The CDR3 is CAWSITGLNSPLHF. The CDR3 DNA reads TGTGCCTGGAGTATTACAGGGTTGAATTCACCCCTCCACTTT.